Each of the 13 T cell receptor beta chains below was sequenced from the same sample in a study of T cell repertoires in cytomegalovirus infection. TCRdb passed the reads through MiXCR, listing each CDR3 protein once. The repertoire holds approximately 770,000 distinct CDR3 sequences, with almost 30% as singletons. These TCRs' antigens remain unknown. The input for sequencing was cultured CD8+ T cells from PBMCs, taken from culture after CMV antigen stimulation. These receptors were taken from a human donor in good health (CMV status not recorded). Some clones in this sample may be carry-over from other donors' samples.

This clonotype appeared many times. The chain carries TRBV7-2 and TRBJ1-2, with TRBD1 as a possible D gene (6 bases). Trimming pared 1 base from V and 4 bases from J, leaving 13 bases between. CDR3 length: 15 residues. Germline V CDR1 and CDR2: SGHTA, FQGNSA. The chain's CDR3 is CASSLVMGAGYGYTF. The CDR3 nucleotides are TGTGCCAGCAGCTTAGTGATGGGGGCGGGCTATGGCTACACCTTC.

This clonotype was recorded a few times. The chain links TRBV27 to TRBJ1-5, with 8 bases lining up with TRBD1. CDR1 is MNHEY and CDR2 is SMNVEV in the germline V gene (reference sequence). Trimming at V came to 5 bases and at J to 8 bases, leaving 5 bases not matched to a gene. The CDR3 is 13 residues long. CDR3 nucleotide sequence: TGTGCCAGCAGTCCCTGGACAGGGAAGCCCCAGCATTTT. Protein product: CASSPWTGKPQHF.

This clonotype was counted only a few times. The chain recombines TRBV7-9 with TRBJ1-2; 11 bases fit TRBD1. Germline trimming cut 4 bases from V and 8 bases from J; bases unmatched to any gene: 9. The CDR3 covers 15 residues. Germline V gene data show CDR1 as SEHNR and CDR2 as FQNEAQ (reference sequence). CDR3: CASSSGQGAKGGYTF. The CDR3 nucleotides are TGTGCCAGCAGCTCCGGACAGGGGGCCAAGGGGGGCTACACCTTC.

This clonotype was counted a few times. V is TRBV6-2 or TRBV6-3 and J is TRBJ2-1; D is unresolved. There are 10 residues in the CDR3. Trimming took off 6 bases at V and 8 bases at J, with 5 bases between the two ends. Germline values: CDR1 MNHEY, CDR2 SVGEGT. Written as DNA, the CDR3 is TGTGCCAGCAGGTCACATGAGCAGTTCTTC. It encodes CASRSHEQFF.

The genes are TRBV7-2 and TRBJ1-2; 7 positions agree with TRBD1. The CDR3 length is 15 residues. V trimming: 2 bases; J trimming: 4 bases; junction bases outside the gene matches: 7. The V gene's germline CDR1 is SGHTA and CDR2 FQGNSA. CDR3 sequence (DNA): TGTGCCAGCAGCTTAACCACGGACAGGCTCTATGGCTACACCTTC. It translates to CASSLTTDRLYGYTF.

This chain uses TRBV6-2 or TRBV6-3 with TRBJ1-2; possible D gene TRBD1, 5 bases. Deletions cut 0 bases from V and 6 bases from J, with 17 bases between. Germline loops: CDR1 MNHEY, CDR2 SVGEGT. This CDR3 is 16 amino acids long. The CDR3 here is CASSYSDLRGGDGYTF. The CDR3 DNA sequence: TGTGCCAGCAGTTACTCCGACCTGCGGGGAGGGGATGGCTACACCTTC.

This clonotype was seen more than once but under ten times. V usage is TRBV6-6 and J usage is TRBJ1-5; the D is unclear. The CDR3 runs to 15 residues. Germline V lookup: CDR1 MNHNY, CDR2 SVGAGI (reference sequence). V lost 1 base and J 3 bases, leaving 10 bases between the germline ends. CDR3 loop: CASSYLGHANQPQHF. In nucleotides, the CDR3 is TGTGCCAGCAGTTACTTGGGTCACGCCAATCAGCCCCAGCATTTT.

The chain is built from TRBV5-1 and TRBJ1-2; D possibly corresponds to TRBD1 (5 bases). The germline V gene encodes CDR1 SGHRS and CDR2 YFSETQ. Trimming shortened V by 2 bases and J by 6 bases, and 23 bases separated the two germline ends. The CDR3 sequence is 17 residues long. CDR3 sequence (DNA): TGCGCCAGCAGCTTATTGTTGATGGGACGGGACGATGATGGCTACACCTTC. This gives the protein CASSLLLMGRDDDGYTF.

V and J are TRBV11-2 and TRBJ2-3, with 14 bases that match TRBD2. CDR1 and CDR2 (germline): SGHAT, FQNNGV. Germline trimming cut 5 bases from V and 6 bases from J; bases unmatched to any gene: 22. CDR3 length: 21 residues. CDR3 sequence reads: CASSPQWGGLAGGIPRDTQYF. As DNA, the CDR3 is TGTGCCAGCAGCCCACAATGGGGAGGACTAGCGGGGGGTATCCCCCGGGATACGCAGTATTTT.

This clonotype was observed a few times. This chain links TRBV7-9 with TRBJ1-1, with 7 bases that match TRBD1. The CDR3 spans 14 residues. After removal of 5 bases from V and 3 bases from J, the junction contained 6 bases not matched to a gene. Germline loops: CDR1 SEHNR, CDR2 FQNEAQ (reference sequence). CDR3 DNA: TGTGCCAGCAGCCGAACAGGGGACTACACTGAAGCTTTCTTT. It specifies CASSRTGDYTEAFF.

In this sample, this clonotype turned up a few times. The genes are TRBV6-2 or TRBV6-3 and TRBJ2-3; a possible D gene is TRBD2 (7 bases). Germline assignment: CDR1 MNHEY and CDR2 SVGEGT. The V end lost 2 bases, the J end lost 1 base, and 10 bases lay between the germline ends. The CDR3 is 15 amino acids. CDR3 sequence reads: CASSYGGAGTDTQYF. The CDR3 DNA sequence: TGTGCCAGCAGTTACGGGGGGGCCGGCACAGATACGCAGTATTTT.

V usage is TRBV11-3 and J usage is TRBJ1-1; no clear D gene. The germline CDR1 and CDR2 sequences are SGHNT and YENEEA. The CDR3 extends over 13 amino acids. V was cut by 1 base and J by 3 bases, with 6 bases left in between. CDR3 in DNA: TGTGCCAGCAGCTTAGGACTACACACTGAAGCTTTCTTT. Protein sequence: CASSLGLHTEAFF.

The genes are TRBV18 and TRBJ2-3; the D is unclear. Trimming took 3 bases from V and 4 from J, leaving 8 bases between them. CDR3 size: 13 residues. The germline V gene has CDR1 KGHSH and CDR2 LQKENI. As DNA, the CDR3 is TGTGCCAGCTCACCGATAATATCAGATACGCAGTATTTT. Its protein is CASSPIISDTQYF.